Each of the 12 T cell receptor beta chains below was sequenced from the same sample in a study of T cell responses to AZD1222 COVID-19 vaccine. Produced via immunoSEQ multiplex PCR; TCRdb's table is partial and in-frame only. The table includes 150,000 or so clones, 75% to 95% detected once. Sequences were derived from peripheral blood, sampled on day 0 of AZD1222 vaccination. These receptor sequences come from an adult in good health.

The rearrangement uses TRBV13 and TRBJ2-1, with D uncertain. The CDR3 totals 18 residues. Trimming cost V 4 bases and J 10 bases, with 29 bases left between them. Germline V CDR1 and CDR2: PRHDT, FYEKMQ (reference sequence). For the CDR3, the DNA is TGTGCCAGCAGCTCTTATCGGGCCCGGGCTTTGGGATGGGGAGAGCAGTTCTTC. Translated: CASSSYRARALGWGEQFF.

The chain recombines TRBV5-4 with TRBJ2-7; D unresolved. The V and J ends lost 4 bases and 3 bases respectively, with 11 bases between them. In germline, CDR1 is SGHNT, CDR2 YYREEE (reference sequence). There are 13 residues in the CDR3. This CDR3 is CASSPGLIYEQYF. As DNA, the CDR3 is TGTGCCAGCAGCCCCGGGCTTATCTACGAGCAGTACTTC. Filled out from reference TRBV5-4 and TRBJ2-7, the complete variable domain reads ETGVTQSPTHLIKTRGQQVTLRCSSQSGHNTVSWYQQALGQGPQFIFQYYREEENGRGNFPPRFSGLQFPNYSSELNVNALELDDSALYLCASSPGLIYEQYFGPGTRLTVT.

The chain is built from TRBV30 and TRBJ1-3; D gene ambiguous. The CDR3 is 15 amino acids. Germline V gene sequence: CDR1 GTSNPN, CDR2 SVGIG (reference sequence). The germline V and J ends were trimmed by 2 bases and 3 bases, with 14 bases remaining between them. The DNA of the CDR3 is TGTGCCTGGAGTCACGGCCCATCCCATGGAAACACCATATATTTT. Protein product: CAWSHGPSHGNTIYF.

CDR3: CSGRLFSSTDTQYF. For the CDR3, the DNA is TGCAGCGGAAGATTGTTTTCAAGCACAGATACGCAGTATTTT. The chain carries TRBV29-1 and TRBJ2-3; D ambiguous. Germline loops: CDR1 SQVTM, CDR2 ANQGSEA. This CDR3 comprises 14 residues. The ends were cut back, 7 bases at V and 0 bases at J, with 14 bases in the middle.

The chain recombines TRBV27 with TRBJ2-2; 12 nucleotides align to TRBD2. This CDR3 has 15 amino acids. Germline V lookup: CDR1 MNHEY, CDR2 SMNVEV (reference sequence). The J segment lost 5 bases and the V segment lost 6 bases, leaving 4 bases of the junction unmatched. This CDR3 is CASRPGLAGTGELFF. The CDR3 DNA is TGTGCCAGCAGGCCAGGACTAGCGGGAACCGGGGAGCTGTTTTTT.

The chain uses TRBV6-5 and TRBJ1-1, with D tentatively TRBD1 (6 bases). The V end was cut by 2 bases, the J end by 6 bases, with 7 bases between. Germline V lookup: CDR1 MNHEY, CDR2 SVGAGI. The CDR3 has 12 amino acids. The CDR3 nucleotides read TGTGCCAGCAGTTACAGGGGGGCTGAAGCTTTCTTT. This translates into CASSYRGAEAFF.

The chain is built from TRBV5-1 and TRBJ2-1; 9 bases map to TRBD2. The V segment lost 0 bases and the J segment 7 bases; nucleotides outside the gene matches: 11. This CDR3 has 17 amino acids. Germline CDR1 and CDR2: SGHRS and YFSETQ. This CDR3 reads CASSLAGLAGYYNEQFF. The CDR3 DNA reads as TGCGCCAGCAGCTTGGCTGGGCTAGCGGGGTACTATAATGAGCAGTTCTTC.

The rearrangement uses TRBV18 and TRBJ1-1; 7 bases align to TRBD1. Trimming took 3 bases from V and 5 from J; bases not matched to a gene: 9. The CDR3 is 15 amino acids. Per germline, CDR1 KGHSH and CDR2 LQKENI. CDR3 in amino acids: CASSPQQGPSTEAFF. The CDR3 DNA sequence: TGTGCCAGCTCACCCCAACAGGGGCCTTCGACTGAAGCTTTCTTT. Variable domain in full (rest from reference TRBV18 and TRBJ1-1): NAGVMQNPRHLVRRRGQEARLRCSPMKGHSHVYWYRQLPEEGLKFMVYLQKENIIDESGMPKERFSAEFPKEGPSILRIQQVVRGDSAAYFCASSPQQGPSTEAFFGQGTRLTVV.

The J gene is TRBJ1-5, the V gene TRBV30; the match to TRBD1 covers 7 bases. This CDR3 contains 13 residues. V was clipped by 5 bases and J by 5 bases; unmatched bases: 6. CDR1 GTSNPN and CDR2 SVGIG come from the germline V gene (reference sequence). The CDR3 DNA follows: TGTGCCTGGGCGGGGGACAGACATCAGCCCCAGCATTTT. Protein sequence: CAWAGDRHQPQHF.

J is TRBJ1-2 and V is TRBV27, with 8 bases identical to TRBD1. Looked up from germline, CDR1 is MNHEY and CDR2 is SMNVEV (reference sequence). With 2 bases clipped from V and 0 bases from J, the junction kept 14 bases outside the gene matches. CDR3 length: 19 residues. The CDR3 coding sequence is TGTGCCAGCAGTTTAGTCGCAGGGACAGGTCGAGGGCCTAACTATGGCTACACCTTC. Its protein product is CASSLVAGTGRGPNYGYTF.

The genes are TRBV19 and TRBJ2-3; no definite D call. Germline-derived CDR1 and CDR2 are LNHDA and SQIVND (reference sequence). The CDR3 runs 13 residues. V dropped 5 bases and J dropped 4 bases, with 10 bases sitting between them. This CDR3 reads CASSFSTPDTQYF. CDR3 coding DNA: TGTGCCAGTAGTTTTAGCACCCCAGATACGCAGTATTTT.

The genes are TRBV19 and TRBJ2-1; no clear D. Trimming took 3 bases from V and 10 from J, leaving 19 bases between them. The CDR3 is made up of 15 amino acids. CDR1 and CDR2 (germline): LNHDA, SQIVND (reference sequence). DNA of the CDR3: TGTGCCAGTAGTATCACGATCGATAGAGCGACGGAGCAGTTCTTC. This translates into CASSITIDRATEQFF.